These T cell receptor beta chains were read from a single sample in a study of cytomegalovirus exposure and HLA in healthy donors. Sequencing used immunoSEQ multiplex PCR; TCRdb keeps in-frame clones, though not all of them. The profile shows about 200,000 clones, 70% of them singletons. The sequenced material came from PBMCs. These receptors were obtained from a man between 35 and 55 years old in good health and CMV-seropositive. CDR3s include the opening cysteine and the closing phenylalanine or tryptophan. D genes are given only for firm matches. For some rows the clone size is stated as once, few or many, or as a class when expanded; others skip it.

v_gene: TRBV15
j_gene: TRBJ1-6
d_gene: .
abundance: .
CDR3nt: TGTGCCACCAGCCGTGACAGTTCACCCCTCCACTTT
CDR3aa: CATSRDSSPLHF

v_gene: TRBV9
j_gene: TRBJ2-7
d_gene: .
abundance: once
CDR3nt: TGTGCCAGCAGCTTCCGGGACACAAAGAGCTCCTACGAGCAGTACTTC
CDR3aa: CASSFRDTKSSYEQYF

v_gene: TRBV6-1
j_gene: TRBJ1-5
d_gene: TRBD1
abundance: .
CDR3nt: TGTGCCAGCAGTGGAGACAGGGGGGGCTTATATAGCAATCAGCCCCAGCATTTT
CDR3aa: CASSGDRGGLYSNQPQHF

v_gene: TRBV11-2
j_gene: TRBJ2-6
d_gene: .
abundance: .
CDR3nt: TGTGCCAGCAGCTTAGCGGGGAGCTCTGGGGCCAACGTCCTGACTTTC
CDR3aa: CASSLAGSSGANVLTF

v_gene: TRBV5-1
j_gene: TRBJ1-1
d_gene: TRBD1
abundance: .
CDR3nt: TGCGCCAGCAGCTTGGGGGGACAGGGCCGGATCAACACTGAAGCTTTCTTT
CDR3aa: CASSLGGQGRINTEAFF

v_gene: TRBV7-2
j_gene: TRBJ1-2
d_gene: .
abundance: .
CDR3nt: TGTGCCAGCAGCCCAGGGCGCTACGACTATGGCTACACCTTC
CDR3aa: CASSPGRYDYGYTF

v_gene: TRBV5-1
j_gene: TRBJ1-1
d_gene: TRBD1
abundance: .
CDR3nt: TGCGCCAGCCGCCCCAGACAGGGAAGTACTGAAGCTTTCTTT
CDR3aa: CASRPRQGSTEAFF

v_gene: TRBV4-1
j_gene: TRBJ2-1
d_gene: TRBD1
abundance: .
CDR3nt: TGCGCCAGCAGCCACCCCCTCGGACAGGCCTACAATGAGCAGTTCTTC
CDR3aa: CASSHPLGQAYNEQFF

v_gene: TRBV2
j_gene: TRBJ1-6
d_gene: .
abundance: .
CDR3nt: TGTGCCAGCAGTACGGTCGAAAATAATTCACCCCTCCACTTT
CDR3aa: CASSTVENNSPLHF

v_gene: TRBV7-9
j_gene: TRBJ2-7
d_gene: TRBD1
abundance: .
CDR3nt: TGTGCCAGCAGCAGTGACAGGGCCCACGAGCAGTACTTC
CDR3aa: CASSSDRAHEQYF

v_gene: TRBV11-2
j_gene: TRBJ2-2
d_gene: TRBD2
abundance: .
CDR3nt: TGTGCCAGCAGCCCCGGGGGGTACACCGGGGAGCTGTTTTTT
CDR3aa: CASSPGGYTGELFF

v_gene: TRBV7-8
j_gene: TRBJ2-5
d_gene: TRBD1
abundance: few
CDR3nt: TGTGCCAGCAGCTTAGAGGGGACAGGGAAGACCCAGTACTTC
CDR3aa: CASSLEGTGKTQYF